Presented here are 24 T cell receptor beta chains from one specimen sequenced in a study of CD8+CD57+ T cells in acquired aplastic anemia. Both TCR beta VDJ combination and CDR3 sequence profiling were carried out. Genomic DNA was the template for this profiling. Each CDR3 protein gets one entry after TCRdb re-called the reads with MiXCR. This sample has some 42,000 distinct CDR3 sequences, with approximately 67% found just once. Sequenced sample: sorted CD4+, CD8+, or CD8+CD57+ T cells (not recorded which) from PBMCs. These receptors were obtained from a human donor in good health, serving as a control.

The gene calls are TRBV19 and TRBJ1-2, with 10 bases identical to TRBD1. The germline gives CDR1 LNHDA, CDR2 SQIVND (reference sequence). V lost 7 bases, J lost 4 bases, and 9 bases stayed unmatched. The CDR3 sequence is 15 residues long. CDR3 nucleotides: TGTGCCAGTACCCTCATCCGGACAGGGGGCTATGGCTACACCTTC. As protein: CASTLIRTGGYGYTF.

The CDR3 nucleotides read TGTGCCACCAGTGACCGAACTAGCGGGAAGTCCTACAATGAGCAGTTCTTC. Translation: CATSDRTSGKSYNEQFF. The V and J genes are TRBV24-1 and TRBJ2-1; 10 bases fit TRBD2. Germline V lookup: CDR1 KGHDR, CDR2 SFDVKD. V dropped 4 bases and J dropped 1; count of bases not matched to a gene: 6. This CDR3 contains 17 residues.

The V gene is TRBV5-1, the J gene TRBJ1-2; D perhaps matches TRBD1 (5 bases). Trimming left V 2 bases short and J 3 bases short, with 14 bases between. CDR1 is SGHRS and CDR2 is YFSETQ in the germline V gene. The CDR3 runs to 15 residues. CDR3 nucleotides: TGCGCCAGCAGCTTTGGGGACGGGAGGGACTATGGCTACACCTTC. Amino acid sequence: CASSFGDGRDYGYTF.

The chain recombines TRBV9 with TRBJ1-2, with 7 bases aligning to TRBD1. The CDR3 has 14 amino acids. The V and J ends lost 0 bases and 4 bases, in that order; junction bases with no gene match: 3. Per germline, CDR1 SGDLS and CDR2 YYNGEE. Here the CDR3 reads CASSVGGTVYGYTF. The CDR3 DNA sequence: TGTGCCAGCAGCGTAGGAGGGACAGTCTATGGCTACACCTTC.

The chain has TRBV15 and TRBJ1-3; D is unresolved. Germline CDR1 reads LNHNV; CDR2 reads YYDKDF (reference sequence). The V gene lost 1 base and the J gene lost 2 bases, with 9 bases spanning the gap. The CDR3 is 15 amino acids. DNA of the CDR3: TGTGCCACCAGCAGAGGTACATCCACTGGAAACACCATATATTTT. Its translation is CATSRGTSTGNTIYF.

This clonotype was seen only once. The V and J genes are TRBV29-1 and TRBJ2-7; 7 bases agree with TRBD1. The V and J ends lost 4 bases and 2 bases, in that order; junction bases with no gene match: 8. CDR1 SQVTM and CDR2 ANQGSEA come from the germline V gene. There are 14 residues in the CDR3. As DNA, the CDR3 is TGCAGCGTTGGACGGGACAGCGAAGCCTACGAGCAGTACTTC. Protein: CSVGRDSEAYEQYF.

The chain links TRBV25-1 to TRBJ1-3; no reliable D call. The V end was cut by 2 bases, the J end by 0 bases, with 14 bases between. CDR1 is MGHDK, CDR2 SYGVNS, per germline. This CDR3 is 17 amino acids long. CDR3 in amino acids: CASSELGLMSSGNTIYF. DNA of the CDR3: TGTGCCAGCAGTGAACTCGGACTCATGAGCTCTGGAAACACCATATATTTT.

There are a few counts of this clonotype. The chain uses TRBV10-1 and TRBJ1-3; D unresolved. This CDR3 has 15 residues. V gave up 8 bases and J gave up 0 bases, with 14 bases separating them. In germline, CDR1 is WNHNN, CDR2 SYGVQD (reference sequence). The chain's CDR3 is CASRIPSRSGNTIYF. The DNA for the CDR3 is TGCGCCAGCCGTATTCCAAGCCGCTCTGGAAACACCATATATTTT.

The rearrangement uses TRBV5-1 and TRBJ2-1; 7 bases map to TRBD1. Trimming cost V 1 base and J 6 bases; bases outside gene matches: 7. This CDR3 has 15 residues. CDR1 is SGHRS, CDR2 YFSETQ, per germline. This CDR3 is CASSLRTGASNEQFF. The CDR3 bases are TGCGCCAGCAGCTTGAGAACAGGGGCAAGCAATGAGCAGTTCTTC.

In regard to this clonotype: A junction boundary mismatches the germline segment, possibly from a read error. CDR3 amino acids: CASSVSGGADGELLF. The CDR3 DNA reads as TGTGCCAGCAGCGTTAGCGGGGGGGCGGACGGGGAGCTGCTTTTT. The rearrangement joins TRBV9 to TRBJ2-2; 11 bases agree with TRBD2. Germline CDR1 and CDR2: SGDLS and YYNGEE. The CDR3 has 15 amino acids.

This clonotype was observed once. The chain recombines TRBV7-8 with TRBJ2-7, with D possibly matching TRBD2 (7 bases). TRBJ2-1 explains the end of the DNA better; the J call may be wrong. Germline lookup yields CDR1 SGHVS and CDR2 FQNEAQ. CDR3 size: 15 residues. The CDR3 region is CASSFGGPSYNEQFF. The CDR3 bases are TGTGCCAGCAGCTTCGGGGGGCCCTCCTACAATGAGCAGTTCTTC.

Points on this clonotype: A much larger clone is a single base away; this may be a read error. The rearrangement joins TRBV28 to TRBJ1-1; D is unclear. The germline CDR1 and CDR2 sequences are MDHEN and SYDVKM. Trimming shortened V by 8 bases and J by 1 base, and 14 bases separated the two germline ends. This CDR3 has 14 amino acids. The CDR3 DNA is TGTGCCAGCGGTTCCGGGAGGCCGAACACTGAAGCTTTCTTT. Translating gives CASGSGRPNTEAFF.

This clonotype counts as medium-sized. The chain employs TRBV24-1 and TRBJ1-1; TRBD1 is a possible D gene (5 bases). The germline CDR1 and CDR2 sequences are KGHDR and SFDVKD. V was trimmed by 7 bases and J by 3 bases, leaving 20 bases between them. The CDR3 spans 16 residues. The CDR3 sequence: CATREGFSVTDTEAFF. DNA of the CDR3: TGTGCCACCAGGGAGGGGTTTTCAGTGACTGACACTGAAGCTTTCTTT.

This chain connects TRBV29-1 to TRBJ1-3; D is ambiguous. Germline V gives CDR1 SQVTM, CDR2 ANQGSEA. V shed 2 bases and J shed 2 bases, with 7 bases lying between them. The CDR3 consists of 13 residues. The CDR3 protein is CSVERTAGNTIYF. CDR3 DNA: TGCAGCGTTGAAAGGACGGCTGGAAACACCATATATTTT.

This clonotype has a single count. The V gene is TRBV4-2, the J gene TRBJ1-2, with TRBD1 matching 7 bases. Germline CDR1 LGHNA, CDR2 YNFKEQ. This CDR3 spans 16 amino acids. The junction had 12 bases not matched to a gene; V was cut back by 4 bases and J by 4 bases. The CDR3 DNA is TGTGCCAGCAGCCTAGGACAGGACCTACGGGGCTATGGCTACACCTTC. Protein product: CASSLGQDLRGYGYTF.

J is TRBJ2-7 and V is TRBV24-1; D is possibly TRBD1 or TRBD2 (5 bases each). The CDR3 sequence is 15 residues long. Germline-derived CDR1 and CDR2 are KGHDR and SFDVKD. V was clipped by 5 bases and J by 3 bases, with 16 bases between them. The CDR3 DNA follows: TGTGCCACCAGTGCCTGGGGGACGGTGAACTACGAGCAGTACTTC. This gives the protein CATSAWGTVNYEQYF.

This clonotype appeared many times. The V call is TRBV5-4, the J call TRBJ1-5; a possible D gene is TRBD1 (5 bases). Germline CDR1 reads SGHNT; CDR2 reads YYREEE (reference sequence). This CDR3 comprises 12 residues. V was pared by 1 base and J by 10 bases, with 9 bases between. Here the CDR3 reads CASSLNGGPQHF. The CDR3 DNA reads TGTGCCAGCAGCTTGAATGGGGGTCCCCAGCATTTT.

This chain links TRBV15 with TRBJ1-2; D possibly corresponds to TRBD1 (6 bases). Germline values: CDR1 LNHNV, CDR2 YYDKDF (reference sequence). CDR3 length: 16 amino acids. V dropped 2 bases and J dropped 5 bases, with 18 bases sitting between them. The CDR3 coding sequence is TGTGCCACCAGCAGAAAAGGGACACGGGGGGAATATGGCTACACCTTC. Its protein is CATSRKGTRGEYGYTF.

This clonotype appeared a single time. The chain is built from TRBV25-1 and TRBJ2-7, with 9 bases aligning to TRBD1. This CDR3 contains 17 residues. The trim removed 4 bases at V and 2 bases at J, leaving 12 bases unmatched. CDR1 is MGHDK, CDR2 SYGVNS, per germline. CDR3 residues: CASSGVGQGSRPYEQYF. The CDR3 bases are TGTGCCAGCAGTGGGGTGGGACAGGGTTCTAGGCCCTACGAGCAGTACTTC.

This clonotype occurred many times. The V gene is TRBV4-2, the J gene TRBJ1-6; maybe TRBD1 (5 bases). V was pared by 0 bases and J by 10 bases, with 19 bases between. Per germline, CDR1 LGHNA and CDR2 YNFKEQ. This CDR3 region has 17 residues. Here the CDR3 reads CASSQDPSGDFMSPLHF. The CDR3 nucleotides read TGTGCCAGCAGCCAAGATCCCTCGGGGGATTTTATGTCACCCCTCCACTTT.

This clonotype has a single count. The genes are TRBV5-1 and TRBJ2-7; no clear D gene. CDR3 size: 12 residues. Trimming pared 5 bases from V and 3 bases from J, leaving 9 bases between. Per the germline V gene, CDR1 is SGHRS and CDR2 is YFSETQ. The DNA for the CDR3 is TGCGCCAGCAGTTACAATGGCTACGAGCAGTACTTC. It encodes CASSYNGYEQYF.

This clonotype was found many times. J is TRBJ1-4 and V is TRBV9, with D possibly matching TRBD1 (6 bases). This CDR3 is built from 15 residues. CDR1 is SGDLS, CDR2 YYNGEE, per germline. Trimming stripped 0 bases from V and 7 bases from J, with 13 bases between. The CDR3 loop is CASSVEDSILEKLFF. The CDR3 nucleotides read TGTGCCAGCAGCGTAGAGGACAGTATTCTTGAAAAACTGTTTTTT.

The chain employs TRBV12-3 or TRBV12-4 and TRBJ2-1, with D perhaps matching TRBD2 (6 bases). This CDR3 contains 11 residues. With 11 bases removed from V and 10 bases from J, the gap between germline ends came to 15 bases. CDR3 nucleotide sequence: TGTGCCTCACAACTGGCGGGAGAGCAGTTCTTC. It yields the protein CASQLAGEQFF.

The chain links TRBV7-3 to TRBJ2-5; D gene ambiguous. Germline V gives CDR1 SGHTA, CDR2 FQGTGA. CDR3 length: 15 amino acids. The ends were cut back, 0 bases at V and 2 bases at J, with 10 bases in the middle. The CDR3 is CASSLTGRAQETQYF. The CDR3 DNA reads TGTGCCAGCAGCTTAACGGGAAGGGCACAAGAGACCCAGTACTTC. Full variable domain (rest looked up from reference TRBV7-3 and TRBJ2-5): GAGVSQTPSNKVTEKGKYVELRCDPISGHTALYWYRQSLGQGPEFLIYFQGTGAADDSGLPNDRFFAVRPEGSVSTLKIQRTERGDSAVYLCASSLTGRAQETQYFGPGTRLLVL.